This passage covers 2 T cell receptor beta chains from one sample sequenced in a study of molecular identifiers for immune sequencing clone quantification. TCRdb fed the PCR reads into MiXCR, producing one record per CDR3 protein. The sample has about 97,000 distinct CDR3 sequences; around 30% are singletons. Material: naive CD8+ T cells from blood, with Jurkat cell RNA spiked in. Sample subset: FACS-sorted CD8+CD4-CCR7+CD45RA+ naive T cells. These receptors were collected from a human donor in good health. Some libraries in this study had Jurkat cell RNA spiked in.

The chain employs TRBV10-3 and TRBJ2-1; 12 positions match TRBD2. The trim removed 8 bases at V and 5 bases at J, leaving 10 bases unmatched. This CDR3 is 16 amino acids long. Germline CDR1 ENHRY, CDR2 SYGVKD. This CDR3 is CAIGLAGSIGDNEQFF. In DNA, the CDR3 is TGTGCCATCGGACTAGCGGGATCAATAGGGGACAATGAGCAGTTCTTC.

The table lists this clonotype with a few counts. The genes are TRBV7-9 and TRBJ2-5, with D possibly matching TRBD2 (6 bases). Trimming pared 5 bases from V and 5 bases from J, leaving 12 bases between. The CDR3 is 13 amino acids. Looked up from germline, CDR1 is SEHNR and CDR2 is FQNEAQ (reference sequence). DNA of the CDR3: TGTGCCAGCAGCGTCCTCGGAGGGGAGACCCAGTACTTC. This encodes CASSVLGGETQYF.